A selection of T cell receptor beta chains follows, all from one sample in a study of OX40 agonist ivuxolimab in advanced cancers. Profiled with immunoSEQ multiplex PCR; TCRdb holds only in-frame clones, not every one. The data contain 70,000 to 85,000 clones, about 87% of them singletons. This specimen was CD4+ or CD8+ T cells sorted from blood, taken in a trial of the OX40 agonist ivuxolimab. These receptors all stem from an adult with an advanced solid tumor such as melanoma, head and neck, liver or kidney cancer. CDR3s include the opening cysteine and the closing phenylalanine or tryptophan. Fields, in order: V gene, J gene, CDR3 protein.

v_gene: TRBV6-1; j_gene: TRBJ1-2; CDR3aa: CASSEARTSYGYTF
v_gene: TRBV5-1; j_gene: TRBJ2-7; CDR3aa: CASSLATGIYEQYF
v_gene: TRBV2; j_gene: TRBJ1-6; CDR3aa: CASSEDRGHLHF
v_gene: TRBV4-2; j_gene: TRBJ2-5; CDR3aa: CASSQGTSGRETQYF
v_gene: TRBV5-1; j_gene: TRBJ1-1; CDR3aa: CASSLAGGTGKGEAFF
v_gene: TRBV7-6; j_gene: TRBJ2-2; CDR3aa: CASSFDNTGELFF
v_gene: TRBV6-1; j_gene: TRBJ2-3; CDR3aa: CASSREQGGTDTQYF
v_gene: TRBV6-1; j_gene: TRBJ1-6; CDR3aa: CASSEGTGHNSPLHF
v_gene: TRBV9; j_gene: TRBJ1-1; CDR3aa: CASSVKQNTEAFF
v_gene: TRBV5-1; j_gene: TRBJ1-2; CDR3aa: CASSSGWGYYGYTF
v_gene: TRBV5-1; j_gene: TRBJ2-7; CDR3aa: CASSLQGGSYEQYF